This record concerns one TCR beta chain sequence. These data originate in a study of CD8 T cells in Susac syndrome. Germline CDR1 SNHLY, CDR2 FYNNEI. V lost 0 bases, J lost 10 bases, and 5 bases stayed unmatched. The CDR3 contains 14 residues. When the RNA was reverse transcribed, random hexamers were used with an input of roughly 0.5 to 1 ug. TCRdb reanalysed the immunoSEQ multiplex PCR reads using MiXCR and keeps one entry per CDR3 protein. The table has 100,000 to 150,000 distinct CDR3 sequences, nearly 95% seen once. The sequencing sample was made of CD4+ T cells from PBMCs. The chain is built from TRBV2 and TRBJ1-4; 7 nucleotides align to TRBD1. This TCR derives from a human donor in good health. For the CDR3, the DNA is TGTGCCAGCAGTGAAGCGCGACAGGGCGGAAAACTGTTTTTT. Translated, it gives CASSEARQGGKLFF.